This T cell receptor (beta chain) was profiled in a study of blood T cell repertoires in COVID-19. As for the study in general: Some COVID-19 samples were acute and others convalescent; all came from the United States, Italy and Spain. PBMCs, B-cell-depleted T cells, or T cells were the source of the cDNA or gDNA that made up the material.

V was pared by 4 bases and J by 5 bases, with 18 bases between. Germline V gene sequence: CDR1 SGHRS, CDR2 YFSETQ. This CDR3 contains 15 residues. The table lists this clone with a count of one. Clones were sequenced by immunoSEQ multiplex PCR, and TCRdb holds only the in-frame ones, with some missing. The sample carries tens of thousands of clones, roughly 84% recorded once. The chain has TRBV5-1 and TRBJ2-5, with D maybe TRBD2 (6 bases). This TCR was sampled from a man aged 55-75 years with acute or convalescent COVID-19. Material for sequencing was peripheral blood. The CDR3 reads CASSNAGGIAETQYF. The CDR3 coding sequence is TGCGCCAGCAGCAACGCCGGGGGAATCGCGGAGACCCAGTACTTC.